The clone carrying this T cell receptor (beta chain) was found many times. Its antigen remains unknown. The sample comes from a study of response to subunit inactivated influenza vaccine. CDR3 length: 13 residues. V gave up 4 bases and J gave up 3 bases, with 13 bases separating them. Per germline, CDR1 SQVTM and CDR2 ANQGSEA. Notes on the study in general: Authors suggested each seasonal flu vaccination may recruit only limited numbers of new T cells.

Using its own MiXCR run on the RT-PCR reads, TCRdb lists one record per CDR3 protein. Of roughly 170,000 distinct CDR3 sequences listed, nearly 9.5% are singletons. V and J are TRBV29-1 and TRBJ2-7; D may be TRBD1 or TRBD2 (5 bases each). The source material was non-naive T cells sorted from PBMCs, sampled on the day of vaccination. This clonotype was obtained from a man aged 50 to 59 who received an inactivated influenza vaccine. The CDR3 region has the DNA TGCAGCGTTGTCCCGAGGGGCTACTACGAGCAGTACTTC. Amino acids: CSVVPRGYYEQYF.